The 3 T cell receptor beta chains below all came from one sample that was sequenced in a study of T cells in Graves' hyperthyroidism and ophthalmopathy (dated by TCRdb to the late 2010s). The protocol used for the library was multiplex PCR. The instrument was an Illumina HiSeq 2000. TCR beta CDR3 regions were amplified from RNA transcripts. The TCR CDR3 was subjected to a first round of RT-PCR using the HTBI primer set and the Qiagen OneStep RT-PCR kit. Using fastp trimming at Q25 and MiXCR clonotype assembly, TCRdb reanalyzed the public sequencing data and kept in-frame beta chains. Records with the same CDR3 protein are collapsed into one entry carrying the most frequent genes and DNA. Present in this sample are around 99,000 distinct CDR3 sequences, 16% of which were seen just once. The ten biggest clones cover roughly 40% of the sample. The sequencing sample was made of blood. Source of these receptors: a woman aged 45-65 years with Graves' hyperthyroidism.

This rearrangement joins TRBV20-1 to TRBJ1-6, with 9 nucleotides matching TRBD1. The CDR3 consists of 17 residues. Per germline, CDR1 DFQATT and CDR2 SNEGSKA (reference sequence). The J segment lost 5 bases and the V segment lost 1 base, leaving 9 bases of the junction unmatched. The CDR3 DNA follows: TGCAGTGCTAGAGTTTCTGGGACAGGGCACCATAATTCACCCCTCCACTTT. This translates into CSARVSGTGHHNSPLHF.

This clonotype appeared a few times. The V gene is TRBV7-6, the J gene TRBJ2-6; D is unresolved. V was trimmed by 4 bases and J by 0 bases, leaving 7 bases between them. The germline V gene has CDR1 SGHVS and CDR2 FNYEAQ. CDR3 size: 15 residues. In nucleotides, the CDR3 is TGTGCCAGCAGCTGGGATCCCTCTGGGGCCAACGTCCTGACTTTC. Protein sequence: CASSWDPSGANVLTF.

This clonotype appeared many times. This chain uses TRBV6-5 with TRBJ1-2; a possible D gene is TRBD1 (5 bases). The CDR3 is made up of 14 amino acids. V lost 4 bases to trimming and J lost 4 bases, with 13 bases between them. CDR1 and CDR2 (germline): MNHEY, SVGAGI. The CDR3 bases are TGTGCCAGCAGTTTGAGGGATCAGGGCTATGGCTACACCTTC. This sequence encodes CASSLRDQGYGYTF.